This T cell receptor (beta chain) is from a study of blood T cell repertoires in COVID-19. On the study more broadly: Donors in the United States, Italy and Spain gave samples during acute or convalescent COVID-19. In each case, the material was cDNA or gDNA derived from T cells, B-cell-depleted T cells, or PBMCs.

Germline V gene sequence: CDR1 SGDLS, CDR2 YYNGEE. This CDR3 is built from 15 residues. V gave up 3 bases and J gave up 7 bases; unmatched junction bases: 7. Study processing details: Estimates of nucleated cell counts were drawn from the amplification of reference gene primers. The repertoire was sequenced with immunoSEQ multiplex PCR; TCRdb's copy has only in-frame clones and lacks some. V and J calls plus clone size are reproduced from that table; the DNA served to infer D and trimming. The table includes 150,000 to 180,000 clones, about 86% detected once. Participants, 18 to 89 years old, spanned fewer than 30 US areas.

The chain uses TRBV9 and TRBJ1-6; 7 bases line up with TRBD1. This TCR came from a man aged 45-65 years who had recovered from COVID-19. The sample was PBMCs or T cells enriched from blood (not recorded which). This chain's CDR3 is CASSENRDRNSPLHF. CDR3 bases: TGTGCCAGCAGCGAGAACCGGGACAGAAATTCACCCCTCCACTTT.